This T cell receptor beta chain comes out of a study of T cell repertoires in cytomegalovirus infection. On the study more broadly: Evidence of both CMV infection and a matching HLA type came from public TCR beta signatures. Study-level points and caveats: The study identified carriers of CMV plus the relevant HLA from cumulative public TCR beta family frequency. Ex vivo responses were dominated by HLA-C-restricted CMV-specific TCR beta clonotypes.

The germline V gene has CDR1 MGHDK and CDR2 SYGVNS. CDR3 length: 17 amino acids. V lost 1 base, J lost 6 bases, and 10 bases stayed unmatched. TCRdb re-derived calls from the reads in MiXCR, one entry per CDR3 protein. The top ten hold about 6% of the sample, which has around 210,000 distinct CDR3 sequences, around 6.2% seen once. This clonotype appeared a few times. The antigen is undetermined. V gene TRBV25-1 combines with J gene TRBJ1-1; 11 bases match TRBD1. This receptor was taken from a human donor in good health (CMV status not recorded). Some clones in this sample may be carry-over from other donors' samples. Sequencing input: PBMCs. The CDR3 is CASSESQSRDRGAEAFF. CDR3 DNA sequence: TGTGCCAGCAGTGAATCGCAATCCCGGGACAGGGGGGCTGAAGCTTTCTTT.